This record concerns one TCR beta chain sequence. This specimen belongs to a study of blood T cell repertoires in COVID-19. Methods used by the authors: Nucleated cell counts were estimated from reference gene primer amplification. Produced via immunoSEQ multiplex PCR; TCRdb's table is partial and in-frame only. V, J and clone size derive from that table, while D and trimming were established from the DNA sequence. This table has hundreds of thousands of clones, 80% to 90% appearing once. Germline V CDR1 and CDR2: SNHLY, FYNNEI. This CDR3 has 19 residues. The V and J ends lost 5 bases and 0 bases, in that order; junction bases with no gene match: 14.

The chain is built from TRBV2 and TRBJ2-5, with 11 bases fitting TRBD2. This receptor was obtained from a man aged 25 to 40 who had recovered from COVID-19. Sequencing input: PBMCs or T cells enriched from blood (not recorded which). CDR3 nucleotide sequence: TGTGCCAGCAGTTTCCTCAATGGACTAGCGGGCTTGTACCAAGAGACCCAGTACTTC. Translated: CASSFLNGLAGLYQETQYF.